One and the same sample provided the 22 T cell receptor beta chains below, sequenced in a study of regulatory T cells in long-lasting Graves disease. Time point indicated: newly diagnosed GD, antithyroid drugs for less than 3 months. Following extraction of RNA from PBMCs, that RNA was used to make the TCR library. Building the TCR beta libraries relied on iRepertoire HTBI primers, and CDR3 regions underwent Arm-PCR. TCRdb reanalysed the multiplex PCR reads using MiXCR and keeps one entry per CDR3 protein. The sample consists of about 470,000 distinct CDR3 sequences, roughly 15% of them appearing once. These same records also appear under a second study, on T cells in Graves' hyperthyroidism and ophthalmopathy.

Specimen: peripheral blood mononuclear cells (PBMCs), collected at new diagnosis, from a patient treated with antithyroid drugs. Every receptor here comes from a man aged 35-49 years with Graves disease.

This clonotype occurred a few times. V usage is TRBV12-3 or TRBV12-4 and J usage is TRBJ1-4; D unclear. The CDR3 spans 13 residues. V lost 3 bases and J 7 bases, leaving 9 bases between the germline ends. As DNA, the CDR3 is TGTGCCAGCAGTTTTTTCGTGGCTGAAAAACTGTTTTTT. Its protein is CASSFFVAEKLFF.

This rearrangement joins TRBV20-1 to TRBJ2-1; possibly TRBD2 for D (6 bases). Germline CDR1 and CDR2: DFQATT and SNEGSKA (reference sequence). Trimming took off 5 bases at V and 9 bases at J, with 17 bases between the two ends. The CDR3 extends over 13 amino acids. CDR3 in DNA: TGCAGTGCTCCCGAGCGACTAGTGTCTGAGCAGTTCTTC. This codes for CSAPERLVSEQFF.

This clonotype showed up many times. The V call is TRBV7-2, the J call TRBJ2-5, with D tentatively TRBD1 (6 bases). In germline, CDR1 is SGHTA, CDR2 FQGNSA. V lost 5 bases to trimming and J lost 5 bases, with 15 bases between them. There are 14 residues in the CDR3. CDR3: CASSQLRGQETQYF. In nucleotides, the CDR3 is TGTGCCAGCAGCCAACTCAGGGGTCAGGAGACCCAGTACTTC.

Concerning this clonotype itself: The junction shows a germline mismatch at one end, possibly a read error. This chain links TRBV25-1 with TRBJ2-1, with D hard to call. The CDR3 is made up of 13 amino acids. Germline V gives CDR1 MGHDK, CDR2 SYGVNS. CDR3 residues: CASSEWSDNERFF. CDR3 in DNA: TGTGCCAGCAGTGAATGGTCAGACAATGAGCGGTTCTTC.

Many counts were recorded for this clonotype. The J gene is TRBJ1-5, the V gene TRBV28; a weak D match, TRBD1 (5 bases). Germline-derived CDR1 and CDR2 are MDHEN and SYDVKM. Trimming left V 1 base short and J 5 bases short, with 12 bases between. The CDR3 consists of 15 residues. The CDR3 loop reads CASSLSAGTHQPQHF. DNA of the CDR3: TGTGCCAGCAGTTTATCGGCAGGGACGCATCAGCCCCAGCATTTT. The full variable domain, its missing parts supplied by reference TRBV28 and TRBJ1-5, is DVKVTQSSRYLVKRTGEKVFLECVQDMDHENMFWYRQDPGLGLRLIYFSYDVKMKEKGDIPEGYSVSREKKERFSLILESASTNQTSMYLCASSLSAGTHQPQHFGDGTRLSIL.

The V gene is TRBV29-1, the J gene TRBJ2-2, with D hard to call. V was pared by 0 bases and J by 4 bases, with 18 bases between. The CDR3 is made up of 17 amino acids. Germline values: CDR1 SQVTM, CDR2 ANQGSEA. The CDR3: CSVEEQRPKLGTGELFF. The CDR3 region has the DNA TGCAGCGTTGAAGAACAACGTCCAAAGCTGGGCACCGGGGAGCTGTTTTTT.

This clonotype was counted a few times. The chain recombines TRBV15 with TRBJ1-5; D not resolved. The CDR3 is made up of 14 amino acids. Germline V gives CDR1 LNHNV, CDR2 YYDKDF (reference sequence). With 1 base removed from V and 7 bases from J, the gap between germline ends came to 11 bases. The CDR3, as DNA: TGTGCCACCAGCAGAGGAGGGAAAGGGCAGCCCCAGCATTTT. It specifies CATSRGGKGQPQHF.

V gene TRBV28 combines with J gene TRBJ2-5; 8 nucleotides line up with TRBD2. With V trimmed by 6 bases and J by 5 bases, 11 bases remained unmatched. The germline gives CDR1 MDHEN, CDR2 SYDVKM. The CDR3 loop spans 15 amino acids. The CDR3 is CASSQSGSGGETQYF. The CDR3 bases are TGTGCCAGCAGCCAAAGCGGGAGTGGGGGGGAGACCCAGTACTTC.

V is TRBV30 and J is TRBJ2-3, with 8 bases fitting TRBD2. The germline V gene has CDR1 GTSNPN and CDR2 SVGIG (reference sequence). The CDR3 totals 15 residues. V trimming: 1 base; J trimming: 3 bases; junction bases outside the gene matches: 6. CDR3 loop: CAWSAAGERTDTQYF. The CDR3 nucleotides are TGTGCCTGGAGTGCAGCGGGAGAGCGGACAGATACGCAGTATTTT. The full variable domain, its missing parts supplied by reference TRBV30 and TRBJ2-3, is SQTIHQWPATLVQPVGSPLSLECTVEGTSNPNLYWYRQAAGRGLQLLFYSVGIGQISSEVPQNLSASRPQDRQFILSSKKLLLSDSGFYLCAWSAAGERTDTQYFGPGTRLTVL.

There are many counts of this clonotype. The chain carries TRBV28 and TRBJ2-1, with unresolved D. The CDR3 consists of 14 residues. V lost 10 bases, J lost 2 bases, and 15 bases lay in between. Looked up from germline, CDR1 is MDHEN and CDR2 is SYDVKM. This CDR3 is CATLRSMAYNEQFF. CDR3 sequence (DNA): TGTGCCACCCTCAGGAGTATGGCCTACAATGAGCAGTTCTTC.

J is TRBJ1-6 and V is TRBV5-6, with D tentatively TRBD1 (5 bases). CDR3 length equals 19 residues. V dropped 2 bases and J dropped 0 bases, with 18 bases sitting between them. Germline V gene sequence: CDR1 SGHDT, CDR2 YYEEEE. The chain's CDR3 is CASSFRLDIRRSYNSPLHF. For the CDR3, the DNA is TGTGCCAGCAGCTTTAGATTGGACATTCGACGCTCCTATAATTCACCCCTCCACTTT.

The CDR3 nucleotides are TGTGCCACCAGTGATGGGACAGGGGGAAAAATCTCCTACGAGCAGTACTTC. It is translated as CATSDGTGGKISYEQYF. This chain connects TRBV24-1 to TRBJ2-7, with 11 positions matching TRBD1. Germline CDR1 and CDR2: KGHDR and SFDVKD. The V and J ends lost 3 bases and 0 bases, in that order; junction bases with no gene match: 6. The CDR3 has 17 residues.

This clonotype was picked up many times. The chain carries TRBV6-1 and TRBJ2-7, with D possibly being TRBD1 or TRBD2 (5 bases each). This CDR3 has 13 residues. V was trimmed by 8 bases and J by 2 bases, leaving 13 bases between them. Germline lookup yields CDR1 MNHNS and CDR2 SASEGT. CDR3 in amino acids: CASLGDGTYEQYF. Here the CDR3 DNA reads TGTGCCAGCCTCGGGGACGGGACCTACGAGCAGTACTTC.

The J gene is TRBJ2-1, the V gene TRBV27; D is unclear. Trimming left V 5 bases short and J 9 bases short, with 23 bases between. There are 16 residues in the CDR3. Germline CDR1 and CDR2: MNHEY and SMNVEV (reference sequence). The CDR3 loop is CASSPLSALPFGEQFF. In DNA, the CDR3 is TGTGCCAGCAGTCCCCTTTCGGCTCTCCCGTTTGGTGAGCAGTTCTTC.

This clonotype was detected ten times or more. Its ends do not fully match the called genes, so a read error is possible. CDR3 DNA sequence: TGCAGTGCGAGAGATGCGGACTCCTACAATGAGCAGTTCTTC. Translated: CSARDADSYNEQFF. The chain joins TRBV20-1 to TRBJ2-1; D gene unclear. CDR1 DFQATT and CDR2 SNEGSKA come from the germline V gene (reference sequence). The CDR3 consists of 14 residues.

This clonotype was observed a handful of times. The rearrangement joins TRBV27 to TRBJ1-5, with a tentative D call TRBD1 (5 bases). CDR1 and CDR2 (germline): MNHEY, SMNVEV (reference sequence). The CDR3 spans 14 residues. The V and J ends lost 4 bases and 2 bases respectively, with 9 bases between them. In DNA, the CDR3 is TGTGCCAGCAGTTCAGGGTTAGGCAATCAGCCCCAGCATTTT. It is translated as CASSSGLGNQPQHF.

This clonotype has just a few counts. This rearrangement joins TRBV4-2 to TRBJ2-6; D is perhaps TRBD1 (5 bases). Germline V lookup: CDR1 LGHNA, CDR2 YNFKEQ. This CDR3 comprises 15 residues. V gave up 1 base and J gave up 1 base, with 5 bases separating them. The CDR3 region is CASSQGQSGANVLTF. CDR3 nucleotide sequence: TGTGCCAGCAGCCAAGGACAGTCTGGGGCCAACGTCCTGACTTTC.

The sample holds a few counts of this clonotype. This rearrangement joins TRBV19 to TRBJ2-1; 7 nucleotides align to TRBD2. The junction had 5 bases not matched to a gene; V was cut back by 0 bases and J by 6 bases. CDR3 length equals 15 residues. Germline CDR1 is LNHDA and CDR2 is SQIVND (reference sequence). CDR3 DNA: TGTGCCAGTAGTATAGAAGCGGGGCAAGTCAATGAGCAGTTCTTC. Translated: CASSIEAGQVNEQFF.

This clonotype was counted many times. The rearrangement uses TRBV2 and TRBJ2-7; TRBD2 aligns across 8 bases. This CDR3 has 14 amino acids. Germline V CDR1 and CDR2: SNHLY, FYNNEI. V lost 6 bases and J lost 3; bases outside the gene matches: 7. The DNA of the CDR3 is TGTGCCAGCAGGACGGGACTAGGGTTCTACGAGCAGTACTTC. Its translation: CASRTGLGFYEQYF. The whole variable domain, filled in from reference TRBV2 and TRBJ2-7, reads EPEVTQTPSHQVTQMGQEVILRCVPISNHLYFYWYRQILGQKVEFLVSFYNNEISEKSEIFDDQFSVERPDGSNFTLKIRSTKLEDSAMYFCASRTGLGFYEQYFGPGTRLTVT.

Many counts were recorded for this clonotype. The CDR3 sequence: CATSTQLAGRYEQYF. The CDR3 DNA is TGTGCCACCAGCACCCAACTAGCGGGAAGGTACGAGCAGTACTTC. This chain links TRBV15 with TRBJ2-7, with 10 bases lining up with TRBD2. This CDR3 is built from 15 residues. Trimming took 4 bases from V and 4 from J; bases not matched to a gene: 7. Per germline, CDR1 LNHNV and CDR2 YYDKDF (reference sequence).

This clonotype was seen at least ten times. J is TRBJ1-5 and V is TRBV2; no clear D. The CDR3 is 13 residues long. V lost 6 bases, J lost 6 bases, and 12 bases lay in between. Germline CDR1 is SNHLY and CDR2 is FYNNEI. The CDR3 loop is CASSVGSTQPQHF. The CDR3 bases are TGTGCCAGCAGCGTTGGGTCGACTCAGCCCCAGCATTTT.

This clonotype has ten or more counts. CDR3 bases: TGTGCCAGCAGTTGGACGCCGGATATGAACACTGAAGCTTTCTTT. Translation gives CASSWTPDMNTEAFF. The chain joins TRBV28 to TRBJ1-1; D is unresolved. With 4 bases removed from V and 0 bases from J, the gap between germline ends came to 12 bases. Germline lookup yields CDR1 MDHEN and CDR2 SYDVKM. The CDR3 contains 15 residues.